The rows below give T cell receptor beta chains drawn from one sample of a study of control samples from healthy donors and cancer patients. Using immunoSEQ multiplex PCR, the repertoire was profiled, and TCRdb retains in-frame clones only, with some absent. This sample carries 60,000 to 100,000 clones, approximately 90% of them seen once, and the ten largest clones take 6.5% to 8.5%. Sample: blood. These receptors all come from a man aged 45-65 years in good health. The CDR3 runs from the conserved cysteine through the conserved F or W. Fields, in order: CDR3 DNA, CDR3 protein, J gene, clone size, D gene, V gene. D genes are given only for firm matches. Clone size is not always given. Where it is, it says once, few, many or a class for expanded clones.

TGTGCCAGCAGCCCCCTCAACGGCGAGCAGTACTTC CASSPLNGEQYF TRBJ2-7 - - TRBV7-8
TGTGCCATCAGTGAGTCCCCGGGGTCCCGGTCATACAATGAGCAGTTCTTC CAISESPGSRSYNEQFF TRBJ2-1 - - TRBV10-3
TGCGCCAGCATGGGCTCTGGAAACACCATATATTTT CASMGSGNTIYF TRBJ1-3 - - TRBV5-1
TGTGCCACCAGTGATTTTATGTGGTCAGGGTGCGGCTATGGCTACACCTTC CATSDFMWSGCGYGYTF TRBJ1-2 - - TRBV24-1
TGCGCCAGCAGCACCGGGACAGGGATTGAGACCCAGTACTTC CASSTGTGIETQYF TRBJ2-5 - TRBD1 TRBV5-1
TGTGCCAGCAGCCCACCCCACACCGGGGAGCTGTTTTTT CASSPPHTGELFF TRBJ2-2 - - TRBV7-9
TGTGCCAGCAGCTTGTATGGACAGGGCTGGCGCGAGCAGTACTTC CASSLYGQGWREQYF TRBJ2-7 - TRBD1 TRBV5-6
TGTGCCAGCAGTTACCCAGGGACTCTAGGGAACACTGAAGCTTTCTTT CASSYPGTLGNTEAFF TRBJ1-1 - - TRBV6-5
TGTGCCAGCAGCCAAGATTTCCGGGGTCAGGGCTACACCTTC CASSQDFRGQGYTF TRBJ1-2 - - TRBV3-1/TRBV3-2
TGTGCCAGCAGCTTAACCGCAGGGATGCCCAATGAAAAACTGTTTTTT CASSLTAGMPNEKLFF TRBJ1-4 - - TRBV7-6
TGTGCCGGGAGAAGGGACGTTAGCAATCAGCCCCAGCATTTT CAGRRDVSNQPQHF TRBJ1-5 - - TRBV2
TGCGCCAGCAGCTCTTCCGGGACAGGGAAATCCGAGCAGTACTTC CASSSSGTGKSEQYF TRBJ2-7 - TRBD1 TRBV5-1
TGTGCCAGCAGCTTGAGGGCCCCAGGGGAGACCCAGTACTTC CASSLRAPGETQYF TRBJ2-5 - - TRBV5-4
TGTGCCATCAGTGAGTCTAGGGAACGGGATCAGCCCCAGCATTTT CAISESRERDQPQHF TRBJ1-5 - - TRBV10-3
TGCGCCAGCAGCTTTCGACGGGACATTAACACTGAAGCTTTCTTT CASSFRRDINTEAFF TRBJ1-1 - - TRBV5-1
TGTGCCAGCAGTTACGTATTGGGACAGGGCTACGAGCAGTACTTC CASSYVLGQGYEQYF TRBJ2-7 once TRBD1 TRBV6-5
TGTGCCAGCAGTCGTAGGGGAACAGATACGCAGTATTTT CASSRRGTDTQYF TRBJ2-3 - - TRBV12-3/TRBV12-4
TGCGCCAGCAGCGCTAGGGACAGGTCTGGCGGGGAGCTGTTTTTT CASSARDRSGGELFF TRBJ2-2 - TRBD1 TRBV5-1
TGTGCCAGCAGCTTGGCGAGACAGGGAGGAAGGAATTCACCCCTCCACTTT CASSLARQGGRNSPLHF TRBJ1-6 - TRBD1 TRBV11-2
TGTGCCACCGTCACAGGGGCCGCTGGGGCCAACGTCCTGACTTTC CATVTGAAGANVLTF TRBJ2-6 - TRBD1 TRBV19
TGTGCCAGCAGCTCTTCGGGGGCAAGGGGGGAGCTGTTTTTT CASSSSGARGELFF TRBJ2-2 - - TRBV7-2
TGTGCCAGCAGCCCTAGCGGGGCAATAGCCAAAAACATTCAGTACTTC CASSPSGAIAKNIQYF TRBJ2-4 - TRBD2 TRBV7-2
TGTGCCTGGACGGAGAATTCACCCCTCCACTTT CAWTENSPLHF TRBJ1-6 - - TRBV30
TGTGCCAGCAGCTTAGCCCCCCGGGGGGGCGGGGTCCTTTACAATGAGCAGTTCTTC CASSLAPRGGGVLYNEQFF TRBJ2-1 - TRBD2 TRBV7-6
TGTGCCACCAGTGATCTGACAGCGGCGGTGGGAGCTTTCTTT CATSDLTAAVGAFF TRBJ1-1 - - TRBV24-1
TGTGCCAGCAGTGAAAGGGAAGCGGGTAATTCACCCCTCCACTTT CASSEREAGNSPLHF TRBJ1-6 - - TRBV2
TGTGCCAGCAGCCCCGAGGGGGGGCCGCGAGAGCAGTACTTC CASSPEGGPREQYF TRBJ2-7 - - TRBV6-5
TGTGCCAGCAGCTTAGGCAGGCCAGATACGCAGTATTTT CASSLGRPDTQYF TRBJ2-3 - - TRBV7-8
TGTGCCATCAGCCCTTTTGAGATCAACACTGAAGCTTTCTTT CAISPFEINTEAFF TRBJ1-1 once - TRBV10-3
TGTGCTAGTGGTTCGATACTATATGGCTACACCTTC CASGSILYGYTF TRBJ1-2 - - TRBV12-5
TGTGCCAGCAGCTTGGCCGAGTCGCAGACTGTATCGCGCTACTTC CASSLAESQTVSRYF TRBJ2-7 - - TRBV5-5
TGCGCCAGCAGCCCAGGGCCACAGAACACCGGGGAGCTGTTTTTT CASSPGPQNTGELFF TRBJ2-2 - - TRBV5-1
TGTGCCAGCCATGGGGCGGAGCTGGCAGATACGCAGTATTTT CASHGAELADTQYF TRBJ2-3 - - TRBV2
TGTGCCAGCAGTCAAGGGGGGGACCTCATAAACATTCAGTACTTC CASSQGGDLINIQYF TRBJ2-4 - - TRBV27
TGTGCCAGCAGTTACCCCACATCACGGGGCACTGAAGCTTTCTTT CASSYPTSRGTEAFF TRBJ1-1 - - TRBV6-5
TGTGCCAGCTCACCACGGCAGCAGGGCTTCACCGGGGAGCTGTTTTTT CASSPRQQGFTGELFF TRBJ2-2 - - TRBV18
TGTGCCAGCAGTGCCGGGATGAGAGCCACAGATACGCAGTATTTT CASSAGMRATDTQYF TRBJ2-3 - - TRBV2
TGTGCCAGCAGCAACAGGGGGCGGATCACTGGAAACACCATATATTTT CASSNRGRITGNTIYF TRBJ1-3 - TRBD1 TRBV7-9
TGTGCCACCAGCAGAGCCTCCCAGACGGAACCCTATGGCTACACCTTC CATSRASQTEPYGYTF TRBJ1-2 - - TRBV15
TGTGCCAGCAGCTTACAGACAAGGGAGCAGTTCTTC CASSLQTREQFF TRBJ2-1 - - TRBV7-9
TGCAGCGTGGTGCCCGGGACAGGGAACACTGAAGCTTTCTTT CSVVPGTGNTEAFF TRBJ1-1 - TRBD1 TRBV29-1
TGTGCCAGCAGTTATGGGGTGGGGGCCCCGGGACCCGAGTTAGGGCAGCCCCAGCATTTT CASSYGVGAPGPELGQPQHF TRBJ1-5 - - TRBV6-2/TRBV6-3
TGTGCCAGCAGCTTAGCGACAGGGGGCTACACTGAAGCTTTCTTT CASSLATGGYTEAFF TRBJ1-1 - TRBD1 TRBV7-3
TGTGCCAGCAGCTCGCGGGTAGGGGTTGGAAACATTCAGTACTTC CASSSRVGVGNIQYF TRBJ2-4 - - TRBV7-2
TGCGCCAGCAGCCAAGATGGGGTTGGGGCGGAGGATACGCAGTATTTT CASSQDGVGAEDTQYF TRBJ2-3 - - TRBV4-3
TGTGCCATCAGTGGCCCCGGACAGGGGAACACTGAAGCTTTCTTT CAISGPGQGNTEAFF TRBJ1-1 - TRBD1 TRBV10-3
TGTGCCAGCATACAGGGGCCGTACACTGAAGCTTTCTTT CASIQGPYTEAFF TRBJ1-1 - TRBD1 TRBV2
TGTGCCAGCAGTCTTATCGGGACAGGGAATAACTATGGCTACACCTTC CASSLIGTGNNYGYTF TRBJ1-2 - TRBD1 TRBV27